This TCR beta chain was obtained from a study of cytomegalovirus exposure and HLA in healthy donors. The CDR3 length is 16 residues. Trimming at V came to 3 bases and at J to 2 bases, leaving 7 bases not matched to a gene. Per the germline V gene, CDR1 is SGHTA and CDR2 is FQGNSA. Study-wide findings and caveats: It was confirmed in vitro that three of the CMV-associated chains were specific for CMV antigens.

PCR involved 60 Vbeta and 13 Jbeta primers. TCRdb's copy holds only in-frame clones and misses some; the assay was immunoSEQ multiplex PCR. The sample lists some 95,000 clones; about 67% were seen once. As regards this clone: Its antigen is undetermined.

The specimen was PBMCs. The chain joins TRBV7-2 to TRBJ2-7; 10 nucleotides align to TRBD2. The source is a man between 25 and 39 years old in good health and CMV-seronegative. Here the CDR3 reads CASSFQPSGGTYEQYF. CDR3 nucleotide sequence: TGTGCCAGCAGCTTCCAACCTAGCGGGGGCACCTACGAGCAGTACTTC.